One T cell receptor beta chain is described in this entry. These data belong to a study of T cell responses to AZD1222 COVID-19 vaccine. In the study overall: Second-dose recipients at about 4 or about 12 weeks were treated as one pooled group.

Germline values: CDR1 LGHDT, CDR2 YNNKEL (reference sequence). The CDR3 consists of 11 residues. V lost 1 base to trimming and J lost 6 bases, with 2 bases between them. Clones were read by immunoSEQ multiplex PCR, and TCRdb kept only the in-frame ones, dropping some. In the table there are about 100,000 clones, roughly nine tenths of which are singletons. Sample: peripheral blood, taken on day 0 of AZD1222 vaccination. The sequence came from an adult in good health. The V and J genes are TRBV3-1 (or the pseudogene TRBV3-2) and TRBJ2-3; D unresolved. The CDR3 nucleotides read TGTGCCAGCAGCCAAGGCGATACGCAGTATTTT. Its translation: CASSQGDTQYF.